This T cell receptor beta chain was obtained from a study of radiotherapy plus CTLA-4 blockade in lung cancer. Focal radiation and CTLA-4 blockade (ipilimumab) were tested in chemo-refractory metastatic non-small-cell lung cancer patients. TCRdb's table, derived via immunoSEQ multiplex PCR, lists solely in-frame clones and lacks some. The data contain around 80,000 clones, more than 80% of them seen just once; the ten biggest clones take up approximately 0.81%. The sequence derives from a human donor with non-small cell lung cancer who had stable disease on radiotherapy plus ipilimumab. Sequences were derived from peripheral blood, sampled from a patient treated with radiotherapy plus ipilimumab.

The CDR3 loop is CASSLGGTRTDTQYF. The CDR3 DNA sequence: TGTGCCAGCAGCTTAGGGGGGACACGCACAGATACGCAGTATTTT. The chain links TRBV7-2 to TRBJ2-3; perhaps TRBD1 as D (6 bases). The CDR3 extends over 15 amino acids. Trimming shortened V by 1 base and J by 1 base, and 9 bases separated the two germline ends. In germline, CDR1 is SGHTA, CDR2 FQGNSA.